This T cell receptor (beta chain) was sequenced during a study of untreated major depressive disorder. Sequencing was performed with immunoSEQ multiplex PCR; in TCRdb, only in-frame clones are kept and a portion is missing. The sample shows about 21,000 clones, over 85% of them seen only once. Source material: CD4+ T cells from PBMCs. This sequence originates from a woman in her forties in good health.

This CDR3 reads CAISIQGARYEQYF. The CDR3 DNA sequence: TGTGCCATCAGTATTCAGGGGGCCAGGTACGAGCAGTACTTC. The chain is built from TRBV10-3 and TRBJ2-7, with 8 bases fitting TRBD1. Germline V gene sequence: CDR1 ENHRY, CDR2 SYGVKD. CDR3 length equals 14 residues. Trimming at V came to 5 bases and at J to 4 bases, leaving 7 bases not matched to a gene.